This T cell receptor (beta chain) was found in a study of beta chain features in type 1 diabetes. All of the isolated RNA was reverse transcribed, so expressed TCRB transcripts were sequenced. An average approximately 3.3 million reads came from naive, central memory and regulatory T cell samples. The method was immunoSEQ multiplex PCR; TCRdb's version includes in-frame clones alone and lacks a portion of them. The sample holds around 500,000 clones, about 10% seen once. A single heparinised draw of about 100 mL on average was taken per donor. This CDR3 contains 12 residues. V was trimmed by 4 bases and J by 6 bases, leaving 8 bases between them. In germline, CDR1 is LGHNA, CDR2 YNFKEQ. Study-level findings and limits: Equally in patients and controls, shorter templates might have been favored by PCR. Within each of all four CD4+ subsets, Type 1 diabetes patients had TCRB CDR3s that were moderately but significantly shorter.

Of note for this clone: Its antigen is currently unknown. Other DNA sequences in the same sample also yield this CDR3.

The chain has TRBV4-2 and TRBJ2-3, with a possible D match to TRBD1 (5 bases). Material: naive CD4+ T cells from blood. The clonotype originates from a woman between 18 and 29 years old in good health. CDR3 nucleotide sequence: TGTGCCAGCAGCCCTCCAGGGGATACGCAGTATTTT. Amino acid sequence: CASSPPGDTQYF.